This record looks at one T cell receptor (beta chain) sequence and its context. Its specificity is not known. The entry originates in a study of post-analysis software for immune sequencing data. Study-wide points: Normalized Chao1 diversity was significantly reduced in patients versus controls. The F measure placed samples prepared in the same batch into strongly shared clusters. TRBV5-6, TRBV5-1 and TRBV20-1 were among five TRBV segments more frequent in patients than controls.

Tagging with unique molecular identifiers was a feature of the TCR beta cDNA libraries. Input amounts of about 0.95 to 10 million T cells were used. These gave about 500,000 cDNA molecules, so each molecule approximated one T cell. MiXCR was run by TCRdb on the PCR reads, yielding one entry per CDR3 protein. Here the sample spans 820,000 or so distinct CDR3 sequences, about 53% being singletons. The CDR3 is 14 amino acids. The germline gives CDR1 ENHRY, CDR2 SYGVKD. Trimming pared 7 bases from V and 8 bases from J, leaving 18 bases between. The sample was blood. The source is a girl aged 5 to 17 with multiple sclerosis. The chain combines TRBV10-3 with TRBJ2-1; perhaps TRBD1 as D (6 bases). Here the CDR3 reads CAIKTVRSGDEQFF. The CDR3 DNA is TGTGCCATCAAGACGGTCAGGTCAGGGGATGAGCAGTTCTTC.